This T cell receptor beta chain was observed in a study of blood T cell repertoires in COVID-19. Study as a whole: Acute and convalescent COVID-19 samples came from the United States, Italy and Spain. PBMCs, B-cell-depleted T cells, or T cells provided the cDNA or gDNA that made up the material.

Germline CDR1 reads MDHEN; CDR2 reads SYDVKM. The CDR3 totals 13 residues. Trimming cost V 6 bases and J 5 bases; bases outside gene matches: 2. Original processing methods: By means of reference gene primer amplification, nucleated cell counts were estimated. Produced via immunoSEQ multiplex PCR; TCRdb's table is partial and in-frame only. V and J calls and clone size come straight from that table; D and trimming were deduced from the DNA. The repertoire consists of tens of thousands of clones, with around 90% occurring once and the leading ten covering roughly 3.1%. This TCR came from a middle-aged man with active COVID-19. The material sequenced was peripheral blood. The J gene is TRBJ2-5, the V gene TRBV28; 11 bases line up with TRBD2. CDR3 sequence: CASRGTSGETQYF. The CDR3 region has the DNA TGTGCCAGCAGAGGGACTAGCGGCGAGACCCAGTACTTC.